This T cell receptor beta chain derives from a study of cytomegalovirus exposure and HLA in healthy donors. The PCR had 60 Vbeta and 13 Jbeta primers. Measured with immunoSEQ multiplex PCR; TCRdb has only the in-frame clones, and not every one. The sample includes tens of thousands of clones, over 70% of them seen just once. This CDR3 has 16 residues. Germline CDR1 is SGHVS and CDR2 is FQNEAQ. V was shortened by 0 bases and J by 1 base, with 9 bases between the two germline ends. The clonotype comes from a man in his sixties in good health and CMV-seronegative. The rearrangement uses TRBV7-8 and TRBJ1-4; D gene unclear. Sequencing was done on a sample of PBMCs. CDR3 region: CASSLAAGETNEKLFF. CDR3 in DNA: TGTGCCAGCAGCTTAGCGGCGGGAGAAACTAATGAAAAACTGTTTTTT. Drawing the rest from reference TRBV7-8 and TRBJ1-4, the complete variable domain is GAGVSQSPRYKVAKRGQDVALRCDPISGHVSLFWYQQALGQGPEFLTYFQNEAQLDKSGLPSDRFFAERPEGSVSTLKIQRTQQEDSAVYLCASSLAAGETNEKLFFGSGTQLSVL.